The 31 T cell receptor beta chains below all came from one sample that was sequenced in a study of blood T cell repertoires in COVID-19. TCRdb keeps only in-frame clones here, not all; method: immunoSEQ multiplex PCR. The repertoire has about 430,000 clones, 88% of them found once; the top ten carry approximately 1.5%. The sample consisted of PBMCs or T cells enriched from blood (not recorded which). Every receptor here comes from a woman between 18 and 29 years old who had been exposed to COVID-19.

This sequence joins TRBV5-4 and TRBJ2-7; D remains unclear. The V end was cut by 1 base, the J end by 3 bases, with 14 bases between. The CDR3 totals 15 residues. Germline V gene data show CDR1 as SGHNT and CDR2 as YYREEE (reference sequence). The CDR3: CASSLNPAGYYEQYF. CDR3 bases: TGTGCCAGCAGCTTGAATCCGGCAGGCTACTACGAGCAGTACTTC.

This clone has just a few counts. The chain combines TRBV7-8 with TRBJ1-6, with 7 bases fitting TRBD1. The V and J ends lost 0 bases and 7 bases, in that order; junction bases with no gene match: 9. The germline V gene has CDR1 SGHVS and CDR2 FQNEAQ. The CDR3 length is 17 residues. DNA for the CDR3: TGTGCCAGCAGCTTAGCGCTAAGTGGGACAGAAAATTCACCCCTCCACTTT. Residues: CASSLALSGTENSPLHF.

The rearrangement links TRBV7-9 to TRBJ2-5; D remains unclear. Germline V gives CDR1 SEHNR, CDR2 FQNEAQ (reference sequence). Trimming took off 3 bases at V and 2 bases at J, with 7 bases between the two ends. The CDR3 loop spans 13 amino acids. DNA of the CDR3: TGTGCCAGCAGCTTCGCGTCTCAAGAGACCCAGTACTTC. This encodes CASSFASQETQYF.

J is TRBJ1-1 and V is TRBV4-1; D is perhaps TRBD1 (6 bases). The CDR3 spans 13 residues. V gave up 2 bases and J gave up 5 bases, with 9 bases separating them. The germline V gene encodes CDR1 MGHRA and CDR2 YSYEKL. The CDR3 sequence is CASSQNTGTEAFF. The CDR3 DNA follows: TGCGCCAGCAGCCAAAATACAGGGACTGAAGCTTTCTTT.

This clone was counted a single time. The V gene is TRBV5-5, the J gene TRBJ2-3; TRBD2 agrees at 10 bases. From germline, CDR1 is SGHKS and CDR2 YYEKEE (reference sequence). The CDR3 extends over 18 amino acids. J gave up 0 bases and V 4 bases, and 11 bases lay outside the gene matches. CDR3 bases: TGTGCCAGCAGCCTCGGGAGGGTAGCGGGAGGAAGCACAGATACGCAGTATTTT. It is translated as CASSLGRVAGGSTDTQYF.

This chain links TRBV15 with TRBJ1-5; possible D gene TRBD1, 5 bases. The germline gives CDR1 LNHNV, CDR2 YYDKDF (reference sequence). This CDR3 comprises 15 residues. V was pared by 0 bases and J by 6 bases, with 12 bases between. The CDR3 DNA reads TGTGCCACCAGCAGAGATCAGGGACTTACTCAGCCCCAGCATTTT. Translated, it gives CATSRDQGLTQPQHF.

V is TRBV4-2 and J is TRBJ1-2; maybe TRBD1 (6 bases). Trimming shortened V by 7 bases and J by 6 bases, and 18 bases separated the two germline ends. Per the germline V gene, CDR1 is LGHNA and CDR2 is YNFKEQ. This CDR3 contains 14 residues. DNA of the CDR3: TGTGCCAGCACCTTCCTAGGACAGATGAATGGCTACACCTTC. Residues: CASTFLGQMNGYTF.

This clone was seen more than once but under ten times. The chain is built from TRBV19 and TRBJ1-5, with 8 bases lining up with TRBD1. This CDR3 spans 17 amino acids. The germline V gene encodes CDR1 LNHDA and CDR2 SQIVND (reference sequence). The V and J ends lost 5 bases and 0 bases, in that order; junction bases with no gene match: 9. This CDR3 is CASSGGQGGYSNQPQHF. The DNA of the CDR3 is TGTGCCAGTAGTGGAGGACAGGGAGGCTATAGCAATCAGCCCCAGCATTTT.

This clone was found once. The genes are TRBV11-2 and TRBJ2-3; possible D gene TRBD2, 5 bases. V was trimmed by 0 bases and J by 2 bases, leaving 12 bases between them. The V gene's germline CDR1 is SGHAT and CDR2 FQNNGV. The CDR3 runs to 16 residues. In nucleotides, the CDR3 is TGTGCCAGCAGCTTAGAACGGCTAGCCAACACAGATACGCAGTATTTT. As protein: CASSLERLANTDTQYF.

The chain uses TRBV29-1 and TRBJ2-7; TRBD2 aligns across 12 bases. The V gene end was trimmed by 4 bases and the J gene end by 1 base; junction bases not matched to a gene: 2. Germline V CDR1 and CDR2: SQVTM, ANQGSEA. The CDR3 extends over 14 amino acids. CDR3 in amino acids: CSVGTSGGSYEQYF. The DNA for the CDR3 is TGCAGCGTTGGCACTAGCGGGGGGTCCTACGAGCAGTACTTC.

The V gene is TRBV7-3, the J gene TRBJ2-3; 11 positions match TRBD1. The CDR3 is 15 residues long. Germline lookup yields CDR1 SGHTA and CDR2 FQGTGA. The junction had 7 bases not matched to a gene; V was cut back by 5 bases and J by 6 bases. The DNA for the CDR3 is TGTGCCAGCAGCCCCGGGGACAGGGGGTTCGATACGCAGTATTTT. Translating gives CASSPGDRGFDTQYF.

The CDR3 DNA is TGTGCCAGTAGTCAAGCGGCAGCCAAAAACATTCAGTACTTC. It codes for CASSQAAAKNIQYF. The chain carries TRBV19 and TRBJ2-4, with a weak D call TRBD2 (5 bases). Between the trimmed V and J ends, which lost 5 bases and 0 bases, there was a span of 8 bases. The CDR3 is made up of 14 amino acids. Germline V gene sequence: CDR1 LNHDA, CDR2 SQIVND (reference sequence).

In DNA, the CDR3 is TGTGCCAGCAGTTTATCTTTGACCGGGAGCCCGCAAGAGACCCAGTACTTC. Its protein is CASSLSLTGSPQETQYF. The chain joins TRBV27 to TRBJ2-5, with D possibly matching TRBD2 (6 bases). The CDR3 sequence is 17 residues long. Trimming left V 0 bases short and J 2 bases short, with 16 bases between. The germline V gene has CDR1 MNHEY and CDR2 SMNVEV (reference sequence).

The chain combines TRBV18 with TRBJ1-1; 9 bases agree with TRBD1. CDR1 and CDR2 from the germline V gene are KGHSH and LQKENI. This CDR3 is 15 amino acids long. After removal of 2 bases from V and 2 bases from J, the junction contained 3 bases not matched to a gene. CDR3 in amino acids: CASSPTTGGNTEAFF. CDR3 nucleotide sequence: TGTGCCAGCTCACCAACGACAGGGGGTAACACTGAAGCTTTCTTT.

The chain recombines TRBV6-5 with TRBJ2-1; D gene unclear. CDR3 length equals 13 residues. V lost 0 bases and J lost 6, with 6 bases in between. The germline V gene has CDR1 MNHEY and CDR2 SVGAGI. The CDR3 DNA follows: TGTGCCAGCAGTTACTCTATAGTCAATGAGCAGTTCTTC. Its translation is CASSYSIVNEQFF.

J is TRBJ2-7 and V is TRBV3-1 (or the pseudogene TRBV3-2); TRBD1 matches at 12 bases. The germline CDR1 and CDR2 sequences are LGHDT and YNNKEL (reference sequence). The CDR3 runs 16 residues. After removal of 3 bases from V and 10 bases from J, the junction contained 13 bases not matched to a gene. The CDR3 sequence: CASSQAIEPGQGAQYF. The CDR3 DNA is TGTGCCAGCAGCCAGGCCATCGAACCGGGACAGGGGGCTCAGTACTTC.

This clone has a handful of counts. The chain is built from TRBV9 and TRBJ1-1; D uncertain. V lost 3 bases to trimming and J lost 1 base, with 7 bases between them. The germline CDR1 and CDR2 sequences are SGDLS and YYNGEE. The CDR3 has 13 amino acids. The CDR3, as DNA: TGTGCCAGCAGCGAGACACCGAACACTGAAGCTTTCTTT. This translates into CASSETPNTEAFF.

V is TRBV5-1 and J is TRBJ1-2; 7 bases match TRBD1. This CDR3 is 12 amino acids long. CDR1 is SGHRS and CDR2 is YFSETQ in the germline V gene. V dropped 5 bases and J dropped 6; count of bases not matched to a gene: 4. CDR3 amino acids: CASRFTGDGYTF. In DNA form, the CDR3 reads TGCGCCAGCAGATTCACAGGGGATGGCTACACCTTC.

V and J are TRBV3-1 (or the pseudogene TRBV3-2) and TRBJ1-1, with D possibly matching TRBD1 (6 bases). V lost 0 bases, J lost 3 bases, and 11 bases lay in between. CDR1 and CDR2 (germline): LGHDT, YNNKEL (reference sequence). The length of the CDR3 is 15 residues. The CDR3 nucleotides read TGTGCCAGCAGCCAAGAAGGGGGGGCATACACTGAAGCTTTCTTT. As protein: CASSQEGGAYTEAFF.

This rearrangement joins TRBV19 to TRBJ2-7; TRBD1 is a possible D gene (6 bases). The germline gives CDR1 LNHDA, CDR2 SQIVND (reference sequence). V was trimmed by 7 bases and J by 6 bases, leaving 13 bases between them. The CDR3 loop spans 12 amino acids. CDR3 DNA: TGTGCCAGTACCGGGGACAACTCCGAGCAGTACTTC. This translates into CASTGDNSEQYF.

The J gene is TRBJ2-2, the V gene TRBV3-1 (or the pseudogene TRBV3-2), with 10 bases that match TRBD1. The CDR3 is 16 residues long. Per the germline V gene, CDR1 is LGHDT and CDR2 is YNNKEL (reference sequence). The trim removed 3 bases at V and 1 base at J, leaving 2 bases unmatched. The CDR3 sequence: CASSQTGGLNTGELFF. The CDR3 DNA reads TGTGCCAGCAGCCAGACAGGGGGCCTGAACACCGGGGAGCTGTTTTTT.

The chain links TRBV28 to TRBJ1-6; 7 nucleotides match TRBD1. The CDR3 loop spans 15 amino acids. CDR1 is MDHEN, CDR2 SYDVKM, per germline. Unmatched junction bases numbered 4, after V lost 3 bases and J lost 5 bases. In nucleotides, the CDR3 is TGTGCCAGCAGTTTGACAGGGACCGATAATTCACCCCTCCACTTT. Its protein is CASSLTGTDNSPLHF.

The V and J genes are TRBV5-1 and TRBJ1-3, with a possible D match to TRBD1 (6 bases). CDR3 length: 16 amino acids. The V gene lost 4 bases and the J gene lost 0 bases, with 14 bases spanning the gap. The germline gives CDR1 SGHRS, CDR2 YFSETQ. The CDR3 sequence: CASSRDTPFSGNTIYF. The CDR3 DNA reads as TGCGCCAGCAGCAGGGACACCCCATTCTCTGGAAACACCATATATTTT.

V usage is TRBV6-5 and J usage is TRBJ2-7, with TRBD1 identical over 11 bases. Germline trimming cut 7 bases from V and 3 bases from J; bases unmatched to any gene: 8. Germline CDR1 reads MNHEY; CDR2 reads SVGAGI. The CDR3 has 15 residues. CDR3: CASTHSGTGGYEQYF. DNA for the CDR3: TGTGCCAGCACCCACTCCGGGACAGGGGGCTACGAGCAGTACTTC.

The chain is built from TRBV6-5 and TRBJ2-7; TRBD1 agrees at 9 bases. J gave up 5 bases and V 4 bases, and 6 bases lay outside the gene matches. Germline lookup yields CDR1 MNHEY and CDR2 SVGAGI. The CDR3 consists of 14 residues. Written as DNA, the CDR3 is TGTGCCAGCAGTTCCTGGGACAGGGTAGACGAGCAGTACTTC. This codes for CASSSWDRVDEQYF.

The chain has TRBV5-4 and TRBJ2-7, with TRBD2 as a possible D gene (6 bases). There are 13 residues in the CDR3. Trimming cost V 2 bases and J 4 bases, with 10 bases left between them. Germline-derived CDR1 and CDR2 are SGHNT and YYREEE (reference sequence). Here the CDR3 DNA reads TGTGCCAGCAGCTTAGGCGGGGTGTACGAGCAGTACTTC. Translated: CASSLGGVYEQYF.

V and J are TRBV3-1 (or the pseudogene TRBV3-2) and TRBJ2-1; tentatively, D is TRBD2 (6 bases). V was clipped by 0 bases and J by 5 bases, with 17 bases between them. CDR3 length: 17 residues. Germline CDR1 and CDR2: LGHDT and YNNKEL (reference sequence). CDR3 sequence: CASSQDVGVAAHNEQFF. In nucleotides, the CDR3 is TGTGCCAGCAGCCAAGACGTGGGGGTAGCGGCCCACAATGAGCAGTTCTTC.

The V call is TRBV27, the J call TRBJ2-1; 7 bases are shared with TRBD1. The CDR3 sequence is 14 residues long. Germline CDR1 MNHEY, CDR2 SMNVEV (reference sequence). V dropped 3 bases and J dropped 5; count of bases not matched to a gene: 4. The CDR3 DNA is TGTGCCAGCAGTTTTGGGACAGTTAACAATGAGCAGTTCTTC. This translates into CASSFGTVNNEQFF.

The chain has TRBV18 and TRBJ1-2; 8 nucleotides align to TRBD1. Trimming removed 6 bases from V and 7 bases from J; junction bases left unmatched: 4. This CDR3 spans 12 amino acids. Germline V gives CDR1 KGHSH, CDR2 LQKENI. The DNA of the CDR3 is TGTGCCAGCTCGCCGGACAGGGCTGGCTACACCTTC. Translating gives CASSPDRAGYTF.

The chain uses TRBV5-5 and TRBJ2-2; 7 bases line up with TRBD1. The CDR3 extends over 14 amino acids. Germline CDR1 is SGHKS and CDR2 is YYEKEE (reference sequence). Trimming cost V 4 bases and J 4 bases; bases outside gene matches: 4. The CDR3 sequence is CASSRDRPTGELFF. CDR3 coding DNA: TGTGCCAGCAGCCGGGACAGACCCACCGGGGAGCTGTTTTTT.

The chain joins TRBV5-1 to TRBJ2-7, with D hard to call. The CDR3 runs to 14 residues. V lost 0 bases to trimming and J lost 1 base, with 8 bases between them. Germline lookup yields CDR1 SGHRS and CDR2 YFSETQ. The DNA of the CDR3 is TGCGCCAGCAGCTTGGCTATGGTGTCCTACGAGCAGTACTTC. Translating gives CASSLAMVSYEQYF.